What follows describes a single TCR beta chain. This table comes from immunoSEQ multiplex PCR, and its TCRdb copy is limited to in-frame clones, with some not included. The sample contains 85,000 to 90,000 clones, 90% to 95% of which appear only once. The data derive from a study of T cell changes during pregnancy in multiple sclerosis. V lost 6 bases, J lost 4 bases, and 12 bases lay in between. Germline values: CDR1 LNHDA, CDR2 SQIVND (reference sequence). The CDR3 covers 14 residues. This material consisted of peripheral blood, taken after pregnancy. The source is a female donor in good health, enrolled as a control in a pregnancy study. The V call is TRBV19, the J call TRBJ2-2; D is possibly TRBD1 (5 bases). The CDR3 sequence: CASRMTDLTGELFF. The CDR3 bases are TGTGCCAGTAGGATGACAGACCTCACCGGGGAGCTGTTTTTT.